This T cell receptor (beta chain) was captured in a study of neurological immune-mediated disorders. Study in general: Relapsing-remitting disease was seen in about nine tenths of the roughly 34 multiple sclerosis patients, and secondary progressive disease was seen in 3.

The CDR3 covers 23 residues. The germline V and J ends were trimmed by 0 bases and 8 bases, with 37 bases remaining between them. Germline-derived CDR1 and CDR2 are KGHSH and LQKENI. TCRdb processed the 5' RACE reads anew with MiXCR; each CDR3 protein has one entry. The profile shows about 21,000 distinct CDR3 sequences, around 15% of them singletons. About this clonotype itself: The antigen is not known.

Notes on the study in general: Grouping of repertoires by phylogeny put those of 18 of 34 multiple sclerosis patients into a single related-CDR3 cluster, a possible signature.

V usage is TRBV18 and J usage is TRBJ1-4; D is perhaps TRBD1 (5 bases). Sequences were obtained from CD8+ T cells from blood. The receptor comes from a woman in her late teens or twenties with multiple sclerosis. CDR3 sequence (DNA): TGTGCCAGCTCACCACCGGGCGGTAACTGGACATCTCACAAGACGGATCTTCCCGAAAAACTGTTTTTT. It translates to CASSPPGGNWTSHKTDLPEKLFF.